The 12 T cell receptor beta chains below all came from one sample that was sequenced in a study of cytomegalovirus exposure and HLA in healthy donors. The table came from immunoSEQ multiplex PCR; TCRdb's copy has only in-frame clones and leaves some out. The profile shows fewer than 250,000 clones, 87% of them singletons. Sequenced: PBMCs. The origin of the receptors is a man between 18 and 35 years old in good health and CMV-seronegative.

The chain carries TRBV4-1 and TRBJ2-1, with 11 bases aligning to TRBD2. The J segment lost 8 bases and the V segment lost 3 bases, leaving 15 bases of the junction unmatched. This CDR3 has 18 residues. Germline values: CDR1 MGHRA, CDR2 YSYEKL. The CDR3 bases are TGCGCCAGCAGCCACCAGGGGGCTAGCGGGGGGCCTTGGGATGAGCAGTTCTTC. Its protein product is CASSHQGASGGPWDEQFF.

The chain's CDR3 is CASSFLKGAVGISPLHF. CDR3 sequence (DNA): TGTGCCAGCAGTTTCCTCAAGGGGGCAGTGGGGATTTCACCCCTCCACTTT. The rearrangement joins TRBV27 to TRBJ1-6; 7 bases are a match to TRBD1. Unmatched junction bases numbered 14, after V lost 3 bases and J lost 9 bases. In germline, CDR1 is MNHEY, CDR2 SMNVEV (reference sequence). The CDR3 spans 17 residues.

This clone was detected only a few times. The CDR3 nucleotides read TGTGCCACCAGCATAGGGGAGGGTCCGAGGACTTTCTTT. Translating it yields CATSIGEGPRTFF. This chain joins TRBV15 and TRBJ1-1, with D possibly being TRBD1 (5 bases). Trimming removed 4 bases at V and 12 bases at J, with 18 bases between. Germline CDR1 and CDR2: LNHNV and YYDKDF (reference sequence). The CDR3 contains 13 residues.

As DNA, the CDR3 is TGTGCCAGCAGCGACGGGACTAGCGGGAGGCTGATGTATTTT. Protein sequence: CASSDGTSGRLMYF. The rearrangement uses TRBV13 and TRBJ2-3; 15 positions match TRBD2. Looked up from germline, CDR1 is PRHDT and CDR2 is FYEKMQ (reference sequence). With V trimmed by 5 bases and J by 14 bases, 8 bases remained unmatched. The CDR3 has 14 residues.

There are a few counts of this clone. This chain joins TRBV5-1 and TRBJ1-3; D is possibly TRBD1 (5 bases). Trimming removed 4 bases from V and 0 bases from J, with 14 bases in between. CDR1 and CDR2 (germline): SGHRS, YFSETQ. The CDR3 sequence is 16 residues long. The CDR3 nucleotides read TGCGCCAGCAGCACCAGCGGGGGACTCTCTGGAAACACCATATATTTT. This codes for CASSTSGGLSGNTIYF.

The chain couples TRBV7-9 to TRBJ2-7; 8 bases match TRBD1. Trimming took 4 bases from V and 6 from J; bases not matched to a gene: 8. Germline V CDR1 and CDR2: SEHNR, FQNEAQ (reference sequence). The CDR3 has 14 residues. Written as DNA, the CDR3 is TGTGCCAGCAGCTACCGGGACAGGTGGCCCGAGCAGTACTTC. It is translated as CASSYRDRWPEQYF.

The V call is TRBV6-6, the J call TRBJ2-3; perhaps TRBD2 as D (7 bases). Trimming pared 5 bases from V and 7 bases from J, leaving 22 bases between. The CDR3 covers 16 residues. Germline CDR1 and CDR2: MNHNY and SVGAGI (reference sequence). In DNA form, the CDR3 reads TGTGCCAGCAGTGGCAATGGACAGAAAAGCGGGAATACGCAGTATTTT. It specifies CASSGNGQKSGNTQYF.

The V gene is TRBV11-2, the J gene TRBJ2-7, with D hard to call. Trimming took off 0 bases at V and 6 bases at J, with 9 bases between the two ends. Germline CDR1 reads SGHAT; CDR2 reads FQNNGV. The CDR3 extends over 13 amino acids. CDR3 protein: CASSLETESEQYF. In DNA form, the CDR3 reads TGTGCCAGCAGCTTAGAAACAGAAAGCGAGCAGTACTTC.

CDR3: CASSYLDRGTSPLHF. The CDR3 nucleotides read TGTGCCAGCAGTTACCTGGACAGGGGAACTTCACCCCTCCACTTT. The chain employs TRBV6-6 and TRBJ1-6; 9 bases fit TRBD1. Per the germline V gene, CDR1 is MNHNY and CDR2 is SVGAGI (reference sequence). There are 15 residues in the CDR3. V gave up 2 bases and J gave up 9 bases; unmatched junction bases: 5.

The chain is built from TRBV30 and TRBJ2-2, with 7 bases lining up with TRBD1. V trimming: 0 bases; J trimming: 6 bases; junction bases outside the gene matches: 4. Germline assignment: CDR1 GTSNPN and CDR2 SVGIG (reference sequence). The CDR3 is made up of 14 amino acids. The CDR3 coding sequence is TGTGCCTGGAGTGTACCTAGGGGGCCCGGGGAGCTGTTTTTT. Translated: CAWSVPRGPGELFF.

This chain connects TRBV7-3 to TRBJ2-5; 10 bases line up with TRBD2. CDR1 and CDR2 from the germline V gene are SGHTA and FQGTGA. This CDR3 is 19 amino acids long. V shed 6 bases and J 1 base; nucleotides not matched to a gene: 17. The CDR3 coding sequence is TGTGCCAGCAGTCCCGGGACTAGCGCCTTTACGGTCTTCCAAGAGACCCAGTACTTC. Its protein is CASSPGTSAFTVFQETQYF.

J is TRBJ2-5 and V is TRBV28; no reliable D call. Germline CDR1 is MDHEN and CDR2 is SYDVKM. This CDR3 comprises 11 residues. With 7 bases removed from V and 0 bases from J, the gap between germline ends came to 3 bases. The DNA of the CDR3 is TGTGCCAGCAACAACCAAGAGACCCAGTACTTC. This translates into CASNNQETQYF. The variable domain in full, completed from reference TRBV28 and TRBJ2-5, reads DVKVTQSSRYLVKRTGEKVFLECVQDMDHENMFWYRQDPGLGLRLIYFSYDVKMKEKGDIPEGYSVSREKKERFSLILESASTNQTSMYLCASNNQETQYFGPGTRLLVL.